The clone carrying this T cell receptor (beta chain) has just one count. Here immunoSEQ multiplex PCR was the method, and the copy in TCRdb shows in-frame clones only, minus some. The data show around 180,000 clones, 75% to 90% seen once. The CDR3 extends over 14 amino acids. From germline, CDR1 is SNHLY and CDR2 FYNNEI. Trimming removed 4 bases from V and 1 base from J, with 11 bases in between. The entry originates in a study of T cell responses to AZD1222 COVID-19 vaccine. The receptor comes from an adult in good health. This material consisted of peripheral blood, taken on day 0 of MenACWY control vaccination. The chain links TRBV2 to TRBJ2-7; D may be TRBD1 or TRBD2 (5 bases each). CDR3 nucleotides: TGTGCCAGCAGTGCTGGGGGAACGTCCTACGAGCAGTACTTC. Translation: CASSAGGTSYEQYF.